One and the same sample provided the 28 T cell receptor beta chains below, sequenced in a study of shared clonotypes between healthy human individuals. The repertoire was sequenced with immunoSEQ multiplex PCR; TCRdb's copy has only in-frame clones and lacks some. The profile shows millions of clones, 85% to 95% of them singletons. The specimen was naive CD4+ T cells sorted from blood. Subset denoted: CD45RA+ positively selected. These receptors were obtained from a man between 18 and 35 years old in good health.

The table lists this clone with a count of one. V gene TRBV10-1 combines with J gene TRBJ2-1; 9 bases are shared with TRBD1. CDR3 length equals 15 residues. The J segment lost 9 bases and the V segment lost 6 bases, leaving 12 bases of the junction unmatched. CDR1 WNHNN and CDR2 SYGVQD come from the germline V gene (reference sequence). The CDR3 bases are TGCGCCAGCAGCCCACCGGGACAGGGAGATAGTGAGCAGTTCTTC. Its translation is CASSPPGQGDSEQFF.

The rearrangement joins TRBV5-1 to TRBJ1-4; 8 nucleotides agree with TRBD1. CDR1 is SGHRS and CDR2 is YFSETQ in the germline V gene. The CDR3 consists of 18 residues. V trimming: 4 bases; J trimming: 1 base; junction bases outside the gene matches: 12. The CDR3 is CASSIRFQGAGTNEKLFF. Written as DNA, the CDR3 is TGCGCCAGCAGCATAAGATTCCAGGGGGCGGGAACTAATGAAAAACTGTTTTTT.

This sequence joins TRBV2 and TRBJ1-1; TRBD1 is a possible D gene (6 bases). Trimming took 5 bases from V and 1 from J, leaving 11 bases between them. The germline V gene has CDR1 SNHLY and CDR2 FYNNEI. This CDR3 has 14 residues. CDR3 region: CASSRGTGNTEAFF. The CDR3 region has the DNA TGTGCCAGCAGTAGGGGGACGGGGAACACTGAAGCTTTCTTT.

The chain joins TRBV30 to TRBJ1-1, with 9 bases fitting TRBD1. The V gene end was trimmed by 2 bases and the J gene end by 6 bases; junction bases not matched to a gene: 10. The CDR3 covers 15 residues. CDR1 and CDR2 (germline): GTSNPN, SVGIG (reference sequence). The CDR3 DNA reads as TGTGCCTGGAGTCCCGGGGACAGGGCCGCACCTGAAGCTTTCTTT. Its translation: CAWSPGDRAAPEAFF.

As for this clone: Other DNA sequences in the same sample also yield this CDR3. V gene TRBV5-6 combines with J gene TRBJ1-5; no definite D call. There are 13 residues in the CDR3. Germline-derived CDR1 and CDR2 are SGHDT and YYEEEE. Trimming took 2 bases from V and 4 from J, leaving 7 bases between them. CDR3 in amino acids: CASSLGQNQPQHF. DNA for the CDR3: TGTGCCAGCAGCTTAGGGCAAAATCAGCCCCAGCATTTT. Together with reference TRBV5-6 and TRBJ1-5, the CDR3 gives the full variable domain: DAGVTQSPTHLIKTRGQQVTLRCSPKSGHDTVSWYQQALGQGPQFIFQYYEEEERQRGNFPDRFSGHQFPNYSSELNVNALLLGDSALYLCASSLGQNQPQHFGDGTRLSIL.

The chain recombines TRBV10-1 with TRBJ2-2; D might be TRBD1 (5 bases). Between the trimmed V and J ends, which lost 6 bases and 6 bases, there was a span of 8 bases. The germline V gene has CDR1 WNHNN and CDR2 SYGVQD (reference sequence). CDR3 length equals 12 residues. CDR3 DNA: TGCGCCAGCAGCAGGGTCTCCGGGGAGCTGTTTTTT. Protein: CASSRVSGELFF.

Details on this clone: This specimen includes other DNA sequences encoding the same CDR3. The rearrangement uses TRBV5-1 and TRBJ1-2, with 8 bases that match TRBD1. CDR1 is SGHRS, CDR2 YFSETQ, per germline. The CDR3 runs to 13 residues. V trimming: 2 bases; J trimming: 5 bases; junction bases outside the gene matches: 2. This CDR3 reads CASSFRQGYGYTF. For the CDR3, the DNA is TGCGCCAGCAGCTTTCGACAGGGGTATGGCTACACCTTC.

This sequence joins TRBV12-1 and TRBJ2-2; the table names TRBD1, a call not compared with the DNA. TRBV12-1 is classified as a pseudogene. The CDR3 runs to 14 residues. The CDR3 loop reads CASSFGPNTGELFF. The CDR3, as DNA: TGTGCCAGCAGCTTTGGGCCGAACACCGGGGAGCTGTTTTTT.

As DNA, the CDR3 is TGTGCCAGCAGCCCACAGGAGACGGCTAACTATGGCTACACCTTC. Its translation: CASSPQETANYGYTF. The chain recombines TRBV7-2 with TRBJ1-2, with D possibly TRBD1 on 5 matching bases. The CDR3 runs 15 residues. V was shortened by 5 bases and J by 0 bases, with 13 bases between the two germline ends. Germline CDR1 SGHTA, CDR2 FQGNSA.

V is TRBV6-5 and J is TRBJ1-6, with D possibly matching TRBD1 (6 bases). Looked up from germline, CDR1 is MNHEY and CDR2 is SVGAGI. This CDR3 is 16 amino acids long. Trimming left V 0 bases short and J 8 bases short, with 14 bases between. This CDR3 reads CASSYSGTNPYSPLHF. The CDR3 DNA reads as TGTGCCAGCAGTTACTCCGGGACAAACCCTTATTCACCCCTCCACTTT.

The chain recombines TRBV5-1 with TRBJ1-2; D may be TRBD1 (5 bases). The CDR3 extends over 14 amino acids. The V end was cut by 2 bases, the J end by 4 bases, with 12 bases between. Germline CDR1 reads SGHRS; CDR2 reads YFSETQ. The CDR3 nucleotides are TGCGCCAGCAGCTTAGGTTCAGGGCCCTATGGCTACACCTTC. As protein: CASSLGSGPYGYTF.

The chain joins TRBV5-4 to TRBJ2-7; 7 bases match TRBD2. V lost 2 bases and J lost 4; bases outside the gene matches: 6. This CDR3 comprises 14 residues. Germline V gene data show CDR1 as SGHNT and CDR2 as YYREEE (reference sequence). The CDR3 sequence is CASSFDSGPYEQYF. CDR3 coding DNA: TGTGCCAGCAGCTTTGATAGCGGGCCTTACGAGCAGTACTTC.

This chain uses TRBV30 with TRBJ2-3; D is unclear. The CDR3 is made up of 12 amino acids. Germline V lookup: CDR1 GTSNPN, CDR2 SVGIG (reference sequence). CDR3 bases: TGTGCAGGTCAGGACCTCACAGATACGCAGTATTTT. It codes for CAGQDLTDTQYF.

The chain uses TRBV11-2 and TRBJ2-7; no firm D call. Trimming took off 1 base at V and 4 bases at J, with 8 bases between the two ends. Germline V CDR1 and CDR2: SGHAT, FQNNGV. This CDR3 region has 13 residues. As DNA, the CDR3 is TGTGCCAGCAGCTTAGGGTCCCATTACGAGCAGTACTTC. Amino acid sequence: CASSLGSHYEQYF.

V and J are TRBV7-2 and TRBJ2-7; D is ambiguous. The length of the CDR3 is 13 residues. Germline CDR1 is SGHTA and CDR2 is FQGNSA. V lost 2 bases, J lost 3 bases, and 8 bases lay in between. CDR3 loop: CASSLRGHYEQYF. CDR3 sequence (DNA): TGTGCCAGCAGCTTACGTGGCCACTACGAGCAGTACTTC.

The rearrangement links TRBV13 to TRBJ2-7; D may be TRBD2 (6 bases). The V gene's germline CDR1 is PRHDT and CDR2 FYEKMQ (reference sequence). Trimming cost V 0 bases and J 0 bases, with 9 bases left between them. There are 15 residues in the CDR3. The CDR3 is CASSLGGGNSYEQYF. The CDR3 DNA reads as TGTGCCAGCAGCTTAGGTGGCGGGAACTCCTACGAGCAGTACTTC.

The chain couples TRBV11-2 to TRBJ2-3; 7 bases match TRBD2. Germline V gene sequence: CDR1 SGHAT, CDR2 FQNNGV. This CDR3 has 16 amino acids. Trimming took 1 base from V and 3 from J; bases not matched to a gene: 7. The CDR3 bases are TGTGCCAGCAGCTTAGTGTGGGGACTAACAACAGATACGCAGTATTTT. It encodes CASSLVWGLTTDTQYF.

The V and J genes are TRBV28 and TRBJ2-7; TRBD1 aligns across 9 bases. Trimming cost V 6 bases and J 5 bases; bases outside gene matches: 8. The V gene's germline CDR1 is MDHEN and CDR2 SYDVKM. The CDR3 length is 14 residues. The CDR3, as DNA: TGTGCCAGCAGGACAGGGGGTCCTTTCAACGAGCAGTACTTC. It codes for CASRTGGPFNEQYF.

The rearrangement links TRBV7-6 to TRBJ2-3; 12 bases align to TRBD2. Germline trimming cut 1 base from V and 7 bases from J; bases unmatched to any gene: 9. The CDR3 is made up of 17 amino acids. CDR1 is SGHVS and CDR2 is FNYEAQ in the germline V gene. The chain's CDR3 is CASSLEVSTSGSHTQYF. As DNA, the CDR3 is TGTGCCAGCAGCTTAGAGGTTTCGACTAGCGGGAGCCATACGCAGTATTTT.

The rearrangement uses TRBV6-1 and TRBJ2-4; 11 bases agree with TRBD2. Trimming removed 6 bases from V and 0 bases from J; junction bases left unmatched: 1. The CDR3 runs 15 residues. Germline V lookup: CDR1 MNHNS, CDR2 SASEGT. The CDR3 sequence is CASRGLAEAKNIQYF. Written as DNA, the CDR3 is TGTGCCAGCAGGGGACTAGCGGAAGCCAAAAACATTCAGTACTTC.

The chain employs TRBV10-3 and TRBJ2-7; either TRBD1 or TRBD2 may supply D (6 bases each). The CDR3 loop spans 14 amino acids. Germline V CDR1 and CDR2: ENHRY, SYGVKD. Trimming cost V 0 bases and J 5 bases, with 11 bases left between them. The CDR3 bases are TGTGCCATCAGTGAGTCGAGGGGGGCCCACGAGCAGTACTTC. Residues: CAISESRGAHEQYF.

This chain connects TRBV6-1 to TRBJ1-5; D call uncertain. V lost 2 bases, J lost 6 bases, and 11 bases lay in between. Germline-derived CDR1 and CDR2 are MNHNS and SASEGT. This CDR3 is 14 amino acids long. In nucleotides, the CDR3 is TGTGCCAGCAGTGAACATCCCGCGGGTCAGCCCCAGCATTTT. Its protein product is CASSEHPAGQPQHF.

The chain couples TRBV5-5 to TRBJ1-6; a possible D gene is TRBD1 (6 bases). There are 13 residues in the CDR3. Trimming stripped 10 bases from V and 10 bases from J, with 18 bases between. Germline lookup yields CDR1 SGHKS and CDR2 YYEKEE (reference sequence). This CDR3 reads CAADRDTRSPLHF. As DNA, the CDR3 is TGTGCCGCCGACCGGGACACCAGATCACCCCTCCACTTT. The complete variable domain, with remaining parts taken from reference TRBV5-5 and TRBJ1-6, reads DAGVTQSPTHLIKTRGQQVTLRCSPISGHKSVSWYQQVLGQGPQFIFQYYEKEERGRGNFPDRFSARQFPNYSSELNVNALLLGDSALYLCAADRDTRSPLHFGNGTRLTVT.

The chain uses TRBV2 and TRBJ1-1, with unresolved D. The CDR3 loop spans 13 amino acids. In germline, CDR1 is SNHLY, CDR2 FYNNEI. Trimming removed 2 bases from V and 10 bases from J, with 14 bases in between. Here the CDR3 DNA reads TGTGCCAGCAGTGAAAAGGGTAGGGTTTTAGCTTTCTTT. Translated: CASSEKGRVLAFF.

The chain carries TRBV4-2 and TRBJ2-1; D is undetermined. The CDR3 totals 16 residues. Trimming pared 0 bases from V and 0 bases from J, leaving 9 bases between. CDR1 LGHNA and CDR2 YNFKEQ come from the germline V gene. Here the CDR3 DNA reads TGTGCCAGCAGCCAAGATTCGGATAGCTCCTACAATGAGCAGTTCTTC. Protein sequence: CASSQDSDSSYNEQFF.

The chain has TRBV27 and TRBJ2-3; unclear D gene. From germline, CDR1 is MNHEY and CDR2 SMNVEV (reference sequence). Trimming shortened V by 5 bases and J by 2 bases, and 11 bases separated the two germline ends. The CDR3 is 14 residues long. CDR3 sequence: CASSAIFATDTQYF. In nucleotides, the CDR3 is TGTGCCAGCAGTGCGATATTCGCCACAGATACGCAGTATTTT.

This clone is a singleton in its sample. The V and J genes are TRBV29-1 and TRBJ2-3, with D tentatively TRBD1 (5 bases). The CDR3 is 13 residues long. V gave up 3 bases and J gave up 1 base, with 8 bases separating them. The V gene's germline CDR1 is SQVTM and CDR2 ANQGSEA. The CDR3 DNA reads TGCAGCGTTGAGCCGACAGGCACAGATACGCAGTATTTT. Amino acids: CSVEPTGTDTQYF.

This clone has just one count. The chain has TRBV7-2 and TRBJ2-3; 11 bases map to TRBD2. Germline assignment: CDR1 SGHTA and CDR2 FQGNSA. V shed 5 bases, J shed 6 bases, and the junction held 10 bases outside the gene matches. This CDR3 contains 16 residues. The CDR3 is CASSREGLAVGDTQYF. In DNA form, the CDR3 reads TGTGCCAGCAGCCGAGAGGGACTAGCGGTTGGGGATACGCAGTATTTT.